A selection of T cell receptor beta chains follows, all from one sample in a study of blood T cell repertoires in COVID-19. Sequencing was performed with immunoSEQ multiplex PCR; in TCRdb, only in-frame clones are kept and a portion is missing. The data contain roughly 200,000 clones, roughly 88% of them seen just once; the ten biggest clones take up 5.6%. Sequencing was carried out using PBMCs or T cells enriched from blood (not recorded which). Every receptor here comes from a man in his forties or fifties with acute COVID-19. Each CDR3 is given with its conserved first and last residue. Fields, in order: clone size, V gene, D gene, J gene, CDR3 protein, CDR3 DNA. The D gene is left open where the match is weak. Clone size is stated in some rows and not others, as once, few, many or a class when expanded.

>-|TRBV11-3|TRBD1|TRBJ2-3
CASSPQGTATDTQYF
TGTGCCAGCAGCCCACAAGGGACAGCAACAGATACGCAGTATTTT
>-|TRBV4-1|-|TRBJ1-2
CASSNRAGSTVVYTF
TGCGCCAGCAGCAACCGAGCGGGGTCGACGGTTGTCTACACCTTC
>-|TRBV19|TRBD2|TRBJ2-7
CASSIPGVAGGSTSYEQYF
TGTGCCAGTAGTATCCCCGGGGTAGCGGGAGGTTCAACTTCCTACGAGCAGTACTTC
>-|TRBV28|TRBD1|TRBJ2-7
CASRIPGQGVGEQYF
TGTGCCAGCAGGATTCCGGGACAGGGGGTAGGCGAGCAGTACTTC
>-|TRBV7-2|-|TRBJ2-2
CASSTDISNTGELFF
TGTGCCAGCAGCACGGACATTTCGAACACCGGGGAGCTGTTTTTT
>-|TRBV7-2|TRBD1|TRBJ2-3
CASSNRDSEADTQYF
TGTGCCAGCAGCAACCGGGACAGCGAAGCAGATACGCAGTATTTT
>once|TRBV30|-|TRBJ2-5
CAWSVGGNAQETQYF
TGTGCCTGGAGTGTCGGGGGAAACGCACAAGAGACCCAGTACTTC
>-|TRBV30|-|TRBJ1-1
CAWSATGNTEAFF
TGTGCCTGGAGTGCGACAGGAAACACTGAAGCTTTCTTT
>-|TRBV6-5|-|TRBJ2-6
CASSPGLSGANVLTF
TGTGCCAGCAGTCCTGGACTCTCTGGGGCCAACGTCCTGACTTTC
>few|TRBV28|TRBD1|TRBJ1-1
CASSGQRTGKIF
TGTGCCAGCAGTGGGCAGCGGACAGGGAAGATTTTT
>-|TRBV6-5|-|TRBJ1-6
CASSYSGTGNPLHF
TGTGCCAGCAGTTACTCGGGCACCGGGAATCCCCTCCACTTT
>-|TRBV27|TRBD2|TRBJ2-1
CASLPTRGRALVF
TGTGCCAGCCTTCCAACCCGTGGGAGGGCCTTGGTCTTC
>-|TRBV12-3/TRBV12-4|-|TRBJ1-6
CASSRGGPLHF
TGTGCCAGCAGCCGAGGGGGTCCCCTCCACTTT
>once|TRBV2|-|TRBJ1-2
CASSADYRTGYTF
TGTGCCAGCAGCGCGGACTACAGGACGGGCTACACCTTC
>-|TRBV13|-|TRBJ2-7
CASSFRETYEQYF
TGTGCCAGCAGCTTCAGGGAAACCTACGAGCAGTACTTC
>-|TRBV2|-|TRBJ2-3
CAAQSGDTQYF
TGTGCCGCGCAGAGCGGGGATACGCAGTATTTT
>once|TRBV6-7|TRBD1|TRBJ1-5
CASSFPWDSILSNQPQHF
TGTGCCAGCAGTTTTCCCTGGGACAGTATACTTAGCAATCAGCCCCAGCATTTT
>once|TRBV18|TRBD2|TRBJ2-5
CASSQTSGSKTQYF
TGTGCCAGCTCACAGACTAGCGGGAGCAAGACCCAGTACTTC
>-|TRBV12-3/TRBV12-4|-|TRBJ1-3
CASSRAGNTIYF
TGTGCCAGCAGTCGCGCCGGGAACACCATATATTTT
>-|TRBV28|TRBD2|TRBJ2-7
CASSVPGLAPYEQYF
TGTGCCAGCAGTGTTCCGGGACTAGCGCCCTACGAGCAGTACTTC
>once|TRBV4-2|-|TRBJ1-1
CASSQESHGTEAFF
TGTGCCAGCAGCCAAGAATCGCACGGGACTGAAGCTTTCTTT
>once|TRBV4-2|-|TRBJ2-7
CASSQDRGSYEQYF
TGTGCCAGCAGCCAAGATCGGGGTTCCTACGAGCAGTACTTC
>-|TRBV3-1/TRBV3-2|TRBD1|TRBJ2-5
CASSPKQGAGIGGETQYF
TGTGCCAGCAGCCCGAAACAGGGGGCGGGAATAGGAGGTGAGACCCAGTACTTC
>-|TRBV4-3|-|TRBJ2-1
CASSHESGSSYNEQFF
TGCGCCAGCAGCCATGAAAGCGGATCCTCCTACAATGAGCAGTTCTTC
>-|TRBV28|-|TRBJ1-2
CASRNAARLTYGYTF
TGTGCCAGCAGAAACGCGGCCCGACTTACCTATGGCTACACCTTC
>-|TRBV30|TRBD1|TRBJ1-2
CAWKPPDRDNYGYTF
TGTGCCTGGAAACCCCCCGACAGGGATAACTATGGCTACACCTTC
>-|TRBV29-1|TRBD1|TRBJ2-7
CSVTGTGALTYEQYF
TGCAGCGTGACCGGGACAGGAGCCCTTACCTACGAGCAGTACTTC
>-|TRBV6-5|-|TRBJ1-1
CATGWAMNTEAFF
TGTGCCACCGGCTGGGCCATGAACACTGAAGCTTTCTTT
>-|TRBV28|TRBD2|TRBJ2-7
CANPPGEAGVLYEQYF
TGTGCCAACCCACCGGGCGAGGCGGGAGTTCTCTACGAGCAGTACTTC
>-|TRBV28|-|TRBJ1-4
CASSLAGPYKLFF
TGTGCCAGCAGCCTGGCGGGACCTTATAAGCTGTTTTTT
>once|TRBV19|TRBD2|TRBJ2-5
CASRPGLEETQYF
TGTGCCAGTCGTCCGGGACTAGAAGAGACCCAGTACTTC
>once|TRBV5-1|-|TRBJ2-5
CASSRGWKETQYF
TGCGCCAGCAGCCGAGGGTGGAAAGAGACCCAGTACTTC
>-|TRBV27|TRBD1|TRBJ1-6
CASSLSTGHRSPLHF
TGTGCCAGCAGTTTATCGACAGGGCATCGATCACCCCTCCACTTT
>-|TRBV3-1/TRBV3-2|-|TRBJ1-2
CASSQEGGGAGYTF
TGTGCCAGCAGCCAAGAGGGCGGAGGCGCTGGCTACACCTTC
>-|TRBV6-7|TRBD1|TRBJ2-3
CASRSRDRGRRGQYF
TGTGCCAGCAGATCCCGGGACAGGGGGCGCCGGGGGCAGTATTTT
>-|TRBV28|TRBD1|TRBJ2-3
CASCEGATDTQYF
TGTGCCAGTTGTGAGGGGGCCACAGATACGCAGTATTTT
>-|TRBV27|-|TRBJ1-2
CASSLDRGRGDGYTF
TGTGCCAGCAGTTTAGATCGAGGACGGGGGGATGGCTACACCTTC
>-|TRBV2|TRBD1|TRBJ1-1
CASSARDSTTEAFF
TGTGCCAGCAGTGCCCGGGACAGTACCACTGAAGCTTTCTTT
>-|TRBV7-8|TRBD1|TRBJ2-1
CASSPGQGEHEQFF
TGTGCCAGCAGCCCGGGACAGGGGGAACATGAGCAGTTCTTC
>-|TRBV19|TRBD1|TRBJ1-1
CASSIHRGYTEAFF
TGTGCCAGTAGTATACACAGGGGGTATACTGAAGCTTTCTTT
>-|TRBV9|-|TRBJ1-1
CASSVEQLNTEAFF
TGTGCCAGCAGCGTAGAACAACTGAACACTGAAGCTTTCTTT
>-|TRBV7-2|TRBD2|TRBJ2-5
CASSQNPPRTSRETQYF
TGTGCCAGCAGCCAAAACCCTCCCAGGACTAGCAGGGAGACCCAGTACTTC
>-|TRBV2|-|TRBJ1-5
CASSEGTIVNQPQHF
TGTGCCAGCAGTGAAGGGACAATAGTAAATCAGCCCCAGCATTTT
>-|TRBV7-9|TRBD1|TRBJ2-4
CASSLDRGNQYF
TGTGCCAGCAGCCTGGACAGGGGGAATCAGTACTTC
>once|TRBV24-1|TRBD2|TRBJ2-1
CATSDDTSGSYNEQFF
TGTGCCACCAGTGACGATACTAGCGGGAGTTACAATGAGCAGTTCTTC
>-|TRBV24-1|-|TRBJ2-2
CATSDLTGLGGELFF
TGTGCCACCAGTGATTTGACAGGGCTCGGCGGGGAGCTGTTTTTT
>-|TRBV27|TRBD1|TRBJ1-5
CASRQTGTGFQPQHF
TGTGCCAGCAGACAGACCGGGACAGGGTTTCAGCCCCAGCATTTT
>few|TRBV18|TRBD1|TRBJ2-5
CASSPLLSRTQGAGETQYF
TGTGCCAGCTCACCACTACTATCCCGAACCCAGGGGGCCGGGGAGACCCAGTACTTC
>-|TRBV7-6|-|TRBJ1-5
CASSLDTGNQPQHF
TGTGCCAGCAGCTTAGACACAGGCAATCAGCCCCAGCATTTT
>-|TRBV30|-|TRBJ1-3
CAWDSGISGNTIYF
TGTGCCTGGGATTCAGGGATCTCTGGAAACACCATATATTTT
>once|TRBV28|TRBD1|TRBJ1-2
CATDRGTYGYTF
TGTGCAACCGACAGGGGGACCTATGGCTACACCTTC